This T cell receptor beta chain was obtained from a study of T cell clones after liver transplantation (dated by TCRdb to between 2018 and 2020). Regarding the study in general: ITN030ST, the source of the samples, was a randomized trial that attempted immunosuppression withdrawal within 2 years of liver transplantation. After a pre-transplant mixed lymphocyte reaction, TCRbeta sequencing was used to pinpoint donor-reactive T cell clones, which were subsequently tracked in post-transplant blood. Subjects received no induction therapy and standard immunosuppression until randomization at 12-24 months post-transplant. Three of the eight recipients were HCV-positive; the others were transplanted for non-autoimmune, non-viral indications. Blood samples were collected pre-transplant, pre-randomization before withdrawal, and post-randomization after either complete withdrawal or failed withdrawal. Third party-reactive TCRbeta sequences from pre-transplant MLRs were also identified as an antigen-independent comparator for donor-reactive sequences. The studied cohort comprised 8 liver transplant recipients, 3 classified as tolerant and 5 as non-tolerant. Tolerance was defined as complete immunosuppression withdrawal for at least one year with no rise in liver enzymes beyond twice the upper limit of normal.

Using immunoSEQ, frozen genomic DNA was subjected to high-throughput TCRbeta CDR3 sequencing, a process that included PCR amplification, mapping, bias correction and internal controls. The study's processing was this. Productive rearrangements were kept, and unique TCRbeta sequences were defined by CDR3 nucleotide sequence plus V and J gene. For classification of a sequence as donor-reactive, at least 5-fold expansion in CFSE-low cells relative to unstimulated pre-transplant cells and a frequency of at least 0.01% were required. Per-subject minimum frequency thresholds, based on the lowest-template unstimulated sample, ensured at least 90% detection power. Jensen-Shannon divergence between the top 1000 TCRbeta sequences post-transplant and pre-transplant was used to measure repertoire turnover. Two-sided Fisher's exact tests were used to test for changes in how often donor-reactive sequences were detected. TCRdb holds this immuneACCESS table with in-frame rearrangements only. Some clones are missing; in checked studies, unresolved V genes explain under half, and the rest has no known cause. V and J calls plus clone size are reproduced from that table; the DNA served to infer D and trimming. The sample table shows 99,000 or so clones, and 82% are seen once. The ten largest clones add up to 0.8% to 1% of the sample.

Overall results and qualifications from the work: In 5 of 8 subjects, regardless of tolerance or HCV status, circulating donor-reactive CD4 TCRbeta sequences dropped significantly post-transplant. A greater decline was seen for donor-reactive sequences than for third party-reactive sequences, suggesting partial antigen-specific deletion unrelated to withdrawal success. Because allograft tissue specimens were not available, migration of donor-reactive T cells into the graft, rather than deletion, may have occurred. Because of small, heterogeneous patient numbers and non-standardized post-transplant time points, the conclusions were only preliminary. In two subjects, low numbers of available donor cells limited the measurable donor-reactive repertoire. After accounting for repertoire turnover, donor-reactive detection was significantly reduced in 7 of 8 subjects for CD4 and 8 of 8 for CD8.

A remark on this clone: Its target antigen remains unknown. Base qualities were left out, and no much larger clone turns up one base away.

What this sample's time point label stands for: pre-transplant. Thawed unstimulated PBMCs were stained for CD3, CD4 and CD8 and FACS-sorted into CD3+CD4+ and CD3+CD8+ populations. All 8 studied subjects were randomized to immunosuppression withdrawal. The Qiagen DNeasy Blood and Tissue Kit was used for isolation of genomic DNA. Here V drops 4 bases and J drops 4 bases, and the junction holds 16 bases not matched to any gene. From the cysteine through the phenylalanine, the CDR3 covers 18 amino acids. The entry retains the CDR3 DNA only, 54 bases that are in frame from base 1. The germline V gene specifies SGHDT as CDR1 and YYEEEE as CDR2.

Sequencing was performed on CD4+ T cells from blood, taken before liver transplant. This TCR came from a human donor who received a liver transplant. The chain couples TRBV5-6 to TRBJ1-3, with TRBD1 identical over 8 junction bases. In nucleotide form, the sequence is TGTGCCAGCAGCCATGGGTTGACAGGGGATGAAGGAGGAAACACCATATATTTT. It specifies CASSHGLTGDEGGNTIYF.